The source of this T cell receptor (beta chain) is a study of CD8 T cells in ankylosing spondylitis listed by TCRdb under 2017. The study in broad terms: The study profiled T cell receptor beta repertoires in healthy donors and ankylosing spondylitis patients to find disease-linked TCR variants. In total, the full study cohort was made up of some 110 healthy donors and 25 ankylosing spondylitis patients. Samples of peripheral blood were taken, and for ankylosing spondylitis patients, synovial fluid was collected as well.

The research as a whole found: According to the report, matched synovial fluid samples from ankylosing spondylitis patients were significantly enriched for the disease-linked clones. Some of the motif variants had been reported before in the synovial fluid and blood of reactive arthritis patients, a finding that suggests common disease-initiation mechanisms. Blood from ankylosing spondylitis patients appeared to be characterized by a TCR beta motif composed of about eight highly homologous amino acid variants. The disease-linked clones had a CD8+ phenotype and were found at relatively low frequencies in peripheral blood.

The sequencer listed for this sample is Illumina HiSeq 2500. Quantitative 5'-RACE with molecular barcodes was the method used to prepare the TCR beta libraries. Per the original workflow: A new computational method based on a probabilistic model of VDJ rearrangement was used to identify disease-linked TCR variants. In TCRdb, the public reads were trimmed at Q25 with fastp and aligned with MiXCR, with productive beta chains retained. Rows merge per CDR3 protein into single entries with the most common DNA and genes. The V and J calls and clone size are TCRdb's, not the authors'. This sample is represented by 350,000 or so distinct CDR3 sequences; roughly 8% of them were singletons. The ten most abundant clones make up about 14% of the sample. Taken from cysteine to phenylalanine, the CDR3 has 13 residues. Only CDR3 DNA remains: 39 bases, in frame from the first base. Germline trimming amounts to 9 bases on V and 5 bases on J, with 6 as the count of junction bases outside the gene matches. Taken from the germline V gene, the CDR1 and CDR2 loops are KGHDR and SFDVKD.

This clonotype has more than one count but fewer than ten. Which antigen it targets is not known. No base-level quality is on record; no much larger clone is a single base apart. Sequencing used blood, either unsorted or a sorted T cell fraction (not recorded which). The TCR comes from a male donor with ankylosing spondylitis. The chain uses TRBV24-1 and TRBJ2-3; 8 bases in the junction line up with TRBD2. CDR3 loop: CATQAGVGDTQYF. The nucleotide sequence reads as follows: TGTGCCACCCAAGCGGGAGTCGGAGATACGCAGTATTTT.